This T cell receptor (beta chain) was retrieved from a study of OX40 agonist ivuxolimab in advanced cancers. Broader study findings: Within 6 weeks, CD4+ and CD8+ blood T cells expanded clonally at 0.1 to 3.0 mg/kg. Researchers report that CD8+ T cells had, on average, more expanded clones than CD4+.

Comment on this clone: Its specificity is not known.

TCRdb's table, derived via immunoSEQ multiplex PCR, lists solely in-frame clones and lacks some. The sample has 120,000 or so clones, about 94% seen once. With baseline, cycle 4 day 1, and cycle 7 day 1 as timepoints, blood was sampled. The sequencing here drew on CD4+ or CD8+ T cells sorted from blood, taken in a trial of the OX40 agonist ivuxolimab. The receptor's source is an adult with an advanced solid tumor such as melanoma, head and neck, liver or kidney cancer.

The CDR3: CASSELSQGIGGYTF. CDR3 in DNA: TGTGCCAGCAGTGAACTTTCACAGGGAATTGGTGGCTACACCTTC. V is TRBV2 and J is TRBJ1-2, with D perhaps matching TRBD1 (6 bases). V was trimmed by 2 bases and J by 7 bases, leaving 17 bases between them. The germline V gene has CDR1 SNHLY and CDR2 FYNNEI. This CDR3 has 15 residues.